Shown below are 16 T cell receptor beta chains from a single sample sequenced in a study of T cells after yellow fever vaccination. TCRdb called the 5' RACE reads again in MiXCR, with one record for every CDR3 protein. Among around 320,000 distinct CDR3 sequences listed, approximately 10% were seen once. The specimen was CD4+ T cells sorted from PBMCs, collected 5 days after the yellow fever booster vaccination. Receptors were obtained from a man younger than 30 who received the YFV17D yellow fever vaccine.

J is TRBJ1-1 and V is TRBV20-1, with TRBD1 as a possible D gene (6 bases). Trimming stripped 6 bases from V and 4 bases from J, with 15 bases between. CDR1 and CDR2 (germline): DFQATT, SNEGSKA (reference sequence). The CDR3 loop spans 13 amino acids. The CDR3 DNA reads as TGCAGTGCCGTGGGGGGGGCAGGCACTGAAGCTTTCTTT. Protein sequence: CSAVGGAGTEAFF.

This clonotype was recorded at least ten times. The J gene is TRBJ2-7, the V gene TRBV6-2 or TRBV6-3, with no clear D. Germline assignment: CDR1 MNHEY and CDR2 SVGEGT. Trimming left V 5 bases short and J 2 bases short, with 16 bases between. CDR3 length equals 15 residues. The CDR3 region has the DNA TGTGCCAGCAGTCGCAGTAGTCAAATTGCCTACGAGCAGTACTTC. Amino acids: CASSRSSQIAYEQYF.

In this sample, this clonotype turned up many times. The chain uses TRBV20-1 and TRBJ2-3; D is undetermined. Germline CDR1 DFQATT, CDR2 SNEGSKA (reference sequence). Trimming cost V 3 bases and J 1 base, with 11 bases left between them. The CDR3 spans 14 residues. The CDR3 protein is CSASSGIGTDTQYF. Here the CDR3 DNA reads TGCAGTGCTAGTTCGGGTATCGGCACAGATACGCAGTATTTT.

Only one count was recorded for this clonotype. The rearrangement links TRBV30 to TRBJ2-6, with 9 positions matching TRBD1. Per the germline V gene, CDR1 is GTSNPN and CDR2 is SVGIG (reference sequence). J lost 1 base, V lost 3 bases, and 7 bases had no gene match. This CDR3 has 17 residues. The chain's CDR3 is CAWSRDRVRSGANVLTF. CDR3 coding DNA: TGTGCCTGGAGCCGGGACAGGGTTAGATCTGGGGCCAACGTCCTGACTTTC.

The chain combines TRBV29-1 with TRBJ1-2; no firm D call. This CDR3 spans 10 amino acids. Germline lookup yields CDR1 SQVTM and CDR2 ANQGSEA. Trimming left V 4 bases short and J 5 bases short, with 5 bases between. CDR3 loop: CSVAEYGYTF. CDR3 coding DNA: TGCAGCGTTGCTGAATATGGCTACACCTTC.

This chain joins TRBV20-1 and TRBJ2-1; 10 bases agree with TRBD2. V lost 5 bases to trimming and J lost 4 bases; unmatched junction nucleotides: 11. From germline, CDR1 is DFQATT and CDR2 SNEGSKA (reference sequence). The CDR3 sequence is 16 residues long. CDR3: CSAASLSGGQYNEQFF. Written as DNA, the CDR3 is TGCAGTGCTGCTTCGCTTAGCGGGGGGCAATACAATGAGCAGTTCTTC.

This clonotype occurred a few times. The chain couples TRBV4-3 to TRBJ2-5, with a weak D call TRBD2 (5 bases). The CDR3 covers 13 residues. From germline, CDR1 is LGHNA and CDR2 YSLEER. Trimming took 1 base from V and 5 from J, leaving 8 bases between them. The DNA for the CDR3 is TGCGCCAGCAGCCAAGGGGAGCGGGAGACCCAGTACTTC. It codes for CASSQGERETQYF.

The chain couples TRBV19 to TRBJ1-2; 7 nucleotides agree with TRBD1. CDR1 and CDR2 (germline): LNHDA, SQIVND (reference sequence). Trimming took 10 bases from V and 3 from J; bases not matched to a gene: 8. This CDR3 region has 13 residues. The CDR3 DNA follows: TGTGCCACTGCACAGGGGCAGCACTATGGCTACACCTTC. Amino acid sequence: CATAQGQHYGYTF.

This clonotype occurred many times. The chain combines TRBV7-8 with TRBJ2-1; 10 bases agree with TRBD2. J lost 6 bases, V lost 4 bases, and 12 bases had no gene match. The CDR3 loop spans 17 amino acids. CDR1 and CDR2 from the germline V gene are SGHVS and FQNEAQ. The CDR3, as DNA: TGTGCCAGCAGCTGGGAGGTAGCGGGGGGTAGTCCCAATGAGCAGTTCTTC. As protein: CASSWEVAGGSPNEQFF.

This clonotype was detected ten times or more. The chain uses TRBV7-2 and TRBJ2-5, with D hard to call. The CDR3 totals 12 residues. The germline gives CDR1 SGHTA, CDR2 FQGNSA. The germline V and J ends were trimmed by 1 base and 5 bases, with 5 bases remaining between them. The CDR3 DNA is TGTGCCAGCAGCTTAGACGTGGAGACCCAGTACTTC. It translates to CASSLDVETQYF.

V is TRBV4-3 and J is TRBJ2-3, with 10 bases lining up with TRBD2. This CDR3 spans 16 amino acids. Germline lookup yields CDR1 LGHNA and CDR2 YSLEER. The V and J ends lost 0 bases and 4 bases, in that order; junction bases with no gene match: 4. The CDR3 protein is CASSQDASGGADTQYF. In DNA form, the CDR3 reads TGCGCCAGCAGCCAAGATGCCAGCGGGGGGGCAGATACGCAGTATTTT.

In this sample, this clonotype turned up a few times. The chain uses TRBV4-3 and TRBJ1-5, with D unresolved. The CDR3 consists of 14 residues. V lost 1 base and J 4 bases, leaving 8 bases between the germline ends. Germline V gene data show CDR1 as LGHNA and CDR2 as YSLEER. CDR3 sequence reads: CASSQGLSNQPQHF. DNA for the CDR3: TGCGCCAGCAGCCAAGGCCTCTCAAATCAGCCCCAGCATTTT.

The chain recombines TRBV3-1 with TRBJ2-7; D not certain. The CDR3 has 12 residues. CDR1 is LGHDT and CDR2 is YNNKEL in the germline V gene (reference sequence). V lost 4 bases and J lost 4, with 8 bases in between. The CDR3 protein is CASSLSWYEQYF. CDR3 sequence (DNA): TGTGCCAGCAGCCTGTCGTGGTACGAGCAGTACTTC.

This clonotype was counted between two and nine times. V usage is TRBV18 and J usage is TRBJ2-5; tentatively, D is TRBD1 (5 bases). CDR3 length equals 14 residues. The V gene lost 0 bases and the J gene lost 2 bases, with 7 bases spanning the gap. CDR1 is KGHSH, CDR2 LQKENI, per germline. The CDR3, as DNA: TGTGCCAGCTCACCACCGTCAGGGCAAGAGACCCAGTACTTC. It translates to CASSPPSGQETQYF.

This clonotype was observed many times. The chain couples TRBV7-9 to TRBJ1-6; 10 positions agree with TRBD1. The CDR3 runs 15 residues. CDR1 is SEHNR, CDR2 FQNEAQ, per germline (reference sequence). Losses at the gene ends were 5 bases for V and 10 bases for J; bases not matched to a gene: 8. The CDR3 is CASSPRTGGRSPLHF. Here the CDR3 DNA reads TGTGCCAGCAGCCCGCGGACAGGGGGGAGATCACCCCTCCACTTT.

This clonotype was seen only a few times. V and J are TRBV7-2 and TRBJ2-5, with 10 nucleotides matching TRBD1. The V gene's germline CDR1 is SGHTA and CDR2 FQGNSA. V was pared by 5 bases and J by 2 bases, with 2 bases of the junction left unmatched. The length of the CDR3 is 14 residues. CDR3 in DNA: TGTGCCAGCAGCGCGGACAGGGGGCAAGAGACCCAGTACTTC. Amino acids: CASSADRGQETQYF.